This TCR beta chain was recovered during a study of cytomegalovirus exposure and HLA in healthy donors (dated by TCRdb to the late 2010s). Background for the entire study: An earlier analysis of some 550 of the donors reported about 290 Gb of sequence data and roughly 110 million unique TCR beta sequences from 150 million to 200 million T cells. Every discovery cohort repertoire had been produced on one sequencing platform. A later analysis re-examined previously published TCR beta repertoires from more than 650 donors and added high-resolution HLA genotyping to investigate patterns of TCR occurrence. The study was designed to test whether signatures of past pathogen exposure could be identified by cataloging public T cell receptors. Across some 400 genotyped donors of the cohort, an average of about 240,000 unique TCR beta nucleotide sequences per donor were sequenced, and roughly a sixth of those sequences were non-productive. Donor age, sex, ethnicity and CMV serostatus were collected together with the repertoire data. The study combined high-throughput TCR immunosequencing, statistical association of individual TCRs with disease status, and machine learning to predict cytomegalovirus infection status. Of the approximately 400 genotyped donors, roughly 80% fell in the genetic ancestry cluster associated with self-reported Caucasian donors. The T cell repertoires of some 700 subjects were profiled by immunosequencing and related to cytomegalovirus serostatus. In an earlier analysis of several hundred of the donors, high-throughput TCR beta sequencing was used to judge whether each TCR beta V gene segment behaved as functional or pseudogenic. Typing coverage differed by locus: A, B, C, DRB1 and DQB1 were typed in roughly 620-630 donors, DQA1 in about 560, DPA1 in 606, and DPB1 in approximately 450. Along with the 666-subject first cohort, a separate validation cohort of 120 different subjects was used. Both class I and class II loci were covered by HLA typing, at four-digit resolution. Several DR-DQ haplotypes were handled as single units for association and clustering because linkage in the cohort was strong. In the later analysis, no new phenotypic data were used to find candidate immune exposures; instead, reliance was placed on TCR beta sequences and their occurrence across donors. Genome-wide SNP genotypes for about 65% of the 666 donors were used in a later genetic analysis, which treated that subset as a discovery cohort. An early release that covered several hundred HLA-typed donors contained about 290 gigabases of sequencing data and tens of millions of unique TCR sequences.

The library was made by the immunoSEQ multiplex PCR assay. The multiplex PCR relied on a mix of 60 forward primers for TCR Vbeta segments and 13 reverse primers for TCR Jbeta segments. The CDR3 region of rearranged TCR beta genes was amplified from genomic DNA with a multiplex PCR assay. Amplified TCR beta libraries were sequenced as 87-base-pair reads on the Illumina HiSeq System. Per the original workflow: A later analysis tallied roughly 78 million unique TCR beta chains across the 666 repertoires, and some 10 million of those chains were shared by two or more donors. Raw reads were error-corrected and collapsed into unique sequences by a nearest-neighbor algorithm in which closely related sequences were merged to remove PCR and sequencing errors. Alignment of CDR3 sequences to IMGT reference sequences was used to assign V, D and J gene segments. For a sequence to be retained, a match of at least six nucleotides to both a V gene segment and a J gene segment was required. A rearrangement counted as productive if the CDR3 had no stop codons and remained in frame with V and J, and every other rearrangement counted as non-productive. CDR3 was defined by IMGT convention, running from the second conserved V-encoded cysteine to the conserved J-encoded phenylalanine. Sequences without an unambiguous match to a single V gene segment were excluded from the earlier analysis of a few hundred of the donors. An earlier analysis of some 500 of the donors classified V segments as functional when productive rearrangements were above 56.7% and as segregating when the standard deviation between donors was above 5%. To diagnose cytomegalovirus status from the catalog of TCR beta chain sequences, a statistical classification framework was built. V and J gene assignment, in a later analysis, came from comparing TCR nucleotide sequences with IMGT/GENE-DB human TR gene sequences. In a later analysis, CDR3 sequences and most-parsimonious VDJ recombination scenarios were assigned using the TCRdist pipeline. In a later analysis, every TCR beta chain was defined by the combination of its CDR3 amino acid sequence and its V-gene family, and reads without a unique V-gene family were dropped. To address suspected cross-contamination and a sequencing artifact, a later analysis removed 592 highly shared, low-generation-probability nucleotide sequences. In a later analysis, a clonal expansion index for each public chain was calculated from normalized within-repertoire ranks of inferred template counts. A later analysis computed generation probabilities with a VDJ recombination model fitted to out-of-frame rearrangements, and checked the results against IGoR. In a later analysis, TCR-TCR, TCR-HLA and TCR-CMV co-occurrence was scored with hypergeometric tests, and a repertoire-size bias correction was applied to TCR pairs. False discovery rates were estimated in a later analysis by permuting HLA or CMV assignments 20 times. In a later analysis, co-occurring TCRs were grouped with DBSCAN, and TCRdist sequence similarity was added when clustering was performed within HLA-allele-positive subsets. For co-occurrence clustering, repertoires with fewer than 30,000 or more than 120,000 public chains were excluded, along with 4 to 6 repertoires with anomalous nucleotide sharing. TCRdb stores this immuneACCESS table with in-frame sequences only. Part of the clones is absent; in the studies checked, under half of the shortfall reflects unresolved V genes, and no reason is known for the rest. The V and J calls and the clone size are those of that table, but D and trimming were determined from the DNA. This sample lists approximately 70,000 clones; roughly 72% were detected once. About 6.5% of the sample rests with the top ten.

The research as a whole found: Because HLA typing was missing for some donors at each locus, association tests included only the typed subset. The earlier analysis of 587 of the donors excluded 15 to 20 rarely observed V segments, including chromosome 9 orphons, because counts were too low. The study gave a list of some 150 TCR beta chains associated with cytomegalovirus. In a later analysis, HLA-associated TCR beta chains showed more clonal expansion and lower generation probabilities than non-associated chains that were equally common. A further reported finding was that TCR beta sequences accurately predicted the HLA-A and HLA-B alleles for most subjects in the first cohort. Presence/absence analyses assumed roughly uniform sequencing depth across donors, an assumption that may not hold. Only TCR beta chains were sequenced in this cohort, and the absence of alpha or paired-chain data limited detectable features. CMV serostatus was the only immune exposure information available for the cohort. Correlated functional status among segregating V segments might reflect linkage disequilibrium, but an unknown experimental factor could not be ruled out. A few of the identified cytomegalovirus-associated TCR beta chains were confirmed in vitro to be specific for cytomegalovirus antigens. A later genetic analysis reported fewer N-insertions in productive TCRs among donors in an Asian-associated ancestry cluster than the roughly 690-donor mean. At a false discovery rate of 0.05, a later analysis linked under 20,000 TCR beta sequences to specific HLA alleles. According to a later analysis, most CMV-associated TCR beta chains appeared to be HLA-restricted, and the HLA associations seemed to be driven largely by CMV exposure. An earlier analysis of 587 of the donors showed that most TCR beta V segments appeared in productive rearrangements either about 90% or about 30% of the time, which broadly matched IMGT annotations. A cluster of highly shared sequence variants was judged likely to represent a technical artifact of the sequencing pipeline. V-gene and J-gene trimming of TCR beta chains was associated with a missense DCLRE1C variant in a later genetic analysis, and the association was replicated in an independent cohort. Several of the top co-occurrence clusters appeared to be linked to parvovirus B19, influenza, CMV and Epstein-Barr virus, according to a later analysis. In both the original and validation cohorts, the classifier was reported to diagnose cytomegalovirus status with high specificity and sensitivity. When HLA alleles, especially DR and DQ, strongly co-occurred, TCR associations were difficult to assign to individual alleles. Some IMGT-functional V segments, including TRBV6-2 and TRBV6-3, could not be distinguished by the 87-base-pair reads and were therefore excluded. The authors suggested that the approach could potentially be generalized to other disease states and immunological phenotypes. Most TCR sequences were observed very rarely across donors, whereas some public TCRs were present in many individuals. In a later analysis, TCR association rates were found to vary across HLA loci, with the most associated TCRs seen for DRB1 alleles and the fewest for HLA-C alleles.

The cohort consisted of 600 to 700 healthy bone marrow donors. At the time of sampling, all cohort members were nominally healthy, though unrecorded immune exposures were likely present. The donor was CMV seronegative and was included in the group of a few hundred seronegative cohort members. Each donor provided a peripheral blood sample, and peripheral blood mononuclear cells were used for TCR beta sequencing. Genomic DNA was extracted from the blood cell samples with the Qiagen DNeasy Blood Extraction Kit. Of note for this clone: No cognate antigen has been identified for it. The sample holds no much larger clone one base away, and base qualities are not on file.

Reading from cysteine to phenylalanine, the CDR3 counts 14 amino acids. The kept DNA is CDR3 alone, 42 bases in frame from the first base. CDR1 and CDR2 were assigned from the germline V gene as SGHDT and YYEEEE. V loses 4 bases of germline sequence and J loses 2 bases, and the interval between the two ends is 10 bases. This chain is built from TRBV5-6 and TRBJ1-5; no D gene is confidently identified. This clonotype originated in a man in his fifties or sixties in good health and CMV-seronegative. Sequencing was done on a sample of PBMCs. The sequenced DNA: TGTGCCAGCAGCCTCCTAGGTGGCAATCAGCCCCAGCATTTT. Its translation reads: CASSLLGGNQPQHF.